One sample yielded the 15 T cell receptor beta chains listed below, sequenced in a study of blood T cell repertoires in COVID-19 (dated by TCRdb to the early 2020s). Library method: the immunoSEQ multiplex PCR assay. The source is immuneACCESS, and TCRdb retained only in-frame sequences with V and J called. Part of the clones is not carried over; for the studies checked, unresolved V genes explain less than half of this, and the remainder is unexplained. This sample holds 130,000 to 150,000 clones; 65% to 85% were observed only once. Approximately 5.7% of the sample is held by the ten biggest clonotypes. Source material: PBMCs or T cells enriched from blood (not recorded which). Every receptor here comes from a woman between 50 and 59 years old who had been exposed to COVID-19.

The sample holds a few counts of this clone. This chain links TRBV7-6 with TRBJ2-1, with D perhaps TRBD2 (5 bases). The CDR3 sequence is 18 residues long. V shed 0 bases and J shed 6 bases, with 21 bases lying between them. The germline CDR1 and CDR2 sequences are SGHVS and FNYEAQ. CDR3 amino acids: CASSLALNRRSEGNEQFF. The CDR3 DNA is TGTGCCAGCAGCTTAGCGCTGAATCGGAGGTCCGAGGGCAATGAGCAGTTCTTC.

The chain joins TRBV21-1 to TRBJ1-4; TRBD1, the table's D call, was not compared with the DNA. TRBV21-1 is listed as a pseudogene. The CDR3 is 15 residues long. The CDR3, as DNA: TGTGCCAGCAGCAAAGAGGACAGACCAAATGAAAAACTGTTTTTT. This encodes CASSKEDRPNEKLFF.

This clone has more than one count but fewer than ten. V is TRBV19 and J is TRBJ1-6; the D gene is possibly TRBD1 (6 bases). V was pared by 6 bases and J by 4 bases, with 13 bases between. This CDR3 region has 15 residues. Germline V gene data show CDR1 as LNHDA and CDR2 as SQIVND (reference sequence). CDR3 amino acids: CASRTGSHYNSPLHF. The DNA of the CDR3 is TGTGCCAGTAGAACAGGGTCCCATTATAATTCACCCCTCCACTTT.

The chain joins TRBV30 to TRBJ2-3; TRBD2 might be the D (6 bases). CDR3 length: 14 residues. Per germline, CDR1 GTSNPN and CDR2 SVGIG (reference sequence). Trimming pared 0 bases from V and 6 bases from J, leaving 13 bases between. CDR3 sequence (DNA): TGTGCCTGGAGTGTACGAGGGAGCGGGGATACGCAGTATTTT. Amino acids: CAWSVRGSGDTQYF.

This chain uses TRBV4-2 with TRBJ1-5; D is undetermined. Germline assignment: CDR1 LGHNA and CDR2 YNFKEQ. V was clipped by 5 bases and J by 1 base, with 9 bases between them. The CDR3 has 14 amino acids. The DNA of the CDR3 is TGTGCCAGCAGCGAGGGAAGGAGCAATCAGCCCCAGCATTTT. Translation gives CASSEGRSNQPQHF.

This sequence joins TRBV5-1 and TRBJ2-2; D unclear. The CDR3 extends over 14 amino acids. Germline V lookup: CDR1 SGHRS, CDR2 YFSETQ. V was pared by 4 bases and J by 4 bases, with 11 bases between. Written as DNA, the CDR3 is TGCGCCAGCAGCCCCGAGTGGGCCACCGGGGAGCTGTTTTTT. Its translation is CASSPEWATGELFF.

J is TRBJ1-5 and V is TRBV12-5; unclear D gene. CDR3 size: 12 residues. In germline, CDR1 is LGHNT, CDR2 FRNRAP. V gave up 1 base and J gave up 9 bases, with 7 bases separating them. The CDR3 DNA sequence: TGTGCTAGTGGTTTGGACAGTTGGCCCCAGCATTTT. Protein: CASGLDSWPQHF.

The V and J genes are TRBV6-2 or TRBV6-3 and TRBJ1-1; 9 bases match TRBD1. J lost 0 bases, V lost 0 bases, and 2 bases had no gene match. The germline CDR1 and CDR2 sequences are MNHEY and SVGEGT. This CDR3 spans 16 amino acids. CDR3 in amino acids: CASSYSTGGLNTEAFF. The CDR3 DNA follows: TGTGCCAGCAGTTACTCAACAGGGGGCTTGAACACTGAAGCTTTCTTT.

The CDR3 DNA sequence: TGTGCCAGCAGTGCGGGGTACGTCAATCAGCCCCAGCATTTT. Its translation is CASSAGYVNQPQHF. The V call is TRBV9, the J call TRBJ1-5; D gene uncertain. Trimming shortened V by 5 bases and J by 3 bases, and 12 bases separated the two germline ends. The CDR3 is 14 amino acids. In germline, CDR1 is SGDLS, CDR2 YYNGEE.

The V gene is TRBV5-6, the J gene TRBJ2-5; TRBD2 matches 11 bases. CDR3 length equals 17 residues. From germline, CDR1 is SGHDT and CDR2 YYEEEE. The trim removed 0 bases at V and 4 bases at J, leaving 8 bases unmatched. This chain's CDR3 is CASSLAPLAGGGETQYF. The CDR3 coding sequence is TGTGCCAGCAGCTTGGCCCCTTTAGCGGGAGGGGGAGAGACCCAGTACTTC.

The chain links TRBV12-3 or TRBV12-4 to TRBJ2-7; possible D gene TRBD1, 5 bases. V was trimmed by 6 bases and J by 4 bases, leaving 10 bases between them. This CDR3 comprises 12 residues. CDR3 residues: CASSLDTYEQYF. In nucleotides, the CDR3 is TGTGCCAGCAGCCTGGACACGTACGAGCAGTACTTC.

The chain carries TRBV5-5 and TRBJ2-7; 8 bases map to TRBD1. The V and J ends lost 0 bases and 3 bases, in that order; junction bases with no gene match: 2. Germline assignment: CDR1 SGHKS and CDR2 YYEKEE (reference sequence). This CDR3 has 14 amino acids. The CDR3 DNA is TGTGCCAGCAGCTTGGGAACAGGGGGCTACGAGCAGTACTTC. Residues: CASSLGTGGYEQYF. The complete variable domain, with remaining parts taken from reference TRBV5-5 and TRBJ2-7, reads DAGVTQSPTHLIKTRGQQVTLRCSPISGHKSVSWYQQVLGQGPQFIFQYYEKEERGRGNFPDRFSARQFPNYSSELNVNALLLGDSALYLCASSLGTGGYEQYFGPGTRLTVT.

The chain employs TRBV9 and TRBJ2-7; 9 bases match TRBD2. The CDR3 sequence is 16 residues long. CDR1 and CDR2 (germline): SGDLS, YYNGEE. The J segment lost 2 bases and the V segment lost 4 bases, leaving 10 bases of the junction unmatched. The CDR3 region is CASSPGGRGGAYEQYF. The CDR3 coding sequence is TGTGCCAGCAGCCCTGGCGGGAGGGGCGGCGCCTACGAGCAGTACTTC.

The rearrangement uses TRBV2 and TRBJ1-1; D is perhaps TRBD1 (5 bases). There are 13 residues in the CDR3. The V and J ends lost 7 bases and 5 bases respectively, with 14 bases between them. In germline, CDR1 is SNHLY, CDR2 FYNNEI. CDR3 DNA sequence: TGTGCCAGCATAGCAAACCGGGGGACTGAAGCTTTCTTT. This sequence encodes CASIANRGTEAFF. Variable domain in full (rest from reference TRBV2 and TRBJ1-1): EPEVTQTPSHQVTQMGQEVILRCVPISNHLYFYWYRQILGQKVEFLVSFYNNEISEKSEIFDDQFSVERPDGSNFTLKIRSTKLEDSAMYFCASIANRGTEAFFGQGTRLTVV.

The chain uses TRBV7-2 and TRBJ1-1, with 9 nucleotides matching TRBD1. The CDR3 sequence is 13 residues long. With V trimmed by 2 bases and J by 9 bases, 4 bases remained unmatched. Germline V CDR1 and CDR2: SGHTA, FQGNSA. In DNA form, the CDR3 reads TGTGCCAGCAGCTTACCAGGACAGGGGAAAGCTTTCTTT. This encodes CASSLPGQGKAFF.